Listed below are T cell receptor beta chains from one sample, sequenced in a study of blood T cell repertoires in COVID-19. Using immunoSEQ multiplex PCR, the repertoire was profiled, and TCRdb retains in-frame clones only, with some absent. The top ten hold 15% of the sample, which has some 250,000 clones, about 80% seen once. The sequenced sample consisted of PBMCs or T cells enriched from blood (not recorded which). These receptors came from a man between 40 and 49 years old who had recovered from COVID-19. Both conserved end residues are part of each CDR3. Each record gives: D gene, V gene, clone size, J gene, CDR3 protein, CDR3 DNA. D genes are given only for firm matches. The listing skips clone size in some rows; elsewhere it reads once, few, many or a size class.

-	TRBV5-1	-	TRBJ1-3	CASSAAASLAGNTIYF	TGCGCCAGCAGCGCGGCGGCCAGTTTAGCCGGAAACACCATATATTTT
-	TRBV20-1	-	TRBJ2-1	CSVERYNEQFF	TGCAGTGTGGAGCGGTACAATGAGCAGTTCTTC
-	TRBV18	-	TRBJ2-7	CASSRQNTYEQYF	TGTGCCAGCTCACGACAGAACACCTACGAGCAGTACTTC
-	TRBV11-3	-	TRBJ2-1	CASSLSLYNEQFF	TGTGCCAGCAGCTTATCCCTTTATAATGAGCAGTTCTTC
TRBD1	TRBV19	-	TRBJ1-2	CASSIQGDGYYGYTF	TGTGCCAGTAGTATCCAGGGGGACGGCTACTATGGCTACACCTTC
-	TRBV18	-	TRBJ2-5	CASSRPTGRQETQYF	TGTGCCAGCTCACGCCCGACAGGGAGGCAAGAGACCCAGTACTTC
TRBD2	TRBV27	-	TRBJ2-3	CASSLWGASGAQRAQYF	TGTGCCAGCAGTTTATGGGGCGCTAGCGGGGCTCAGAGGGCGCAGTATTTT
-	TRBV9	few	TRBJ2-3	CASSVGARGTDTQYF	TGTGCCAGCAGCGTAGGAGCCAGGGGAACGGATACGCAGTATTTT
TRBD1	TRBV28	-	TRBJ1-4	CASRDRWDRADNEKLFF	TGTGCCAGCAGAGACCGGTGGGACAGGGCCGATAATGAAAAACTGTTTTTT
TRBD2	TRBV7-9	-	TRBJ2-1	CASSLGLADYNEQFF	TGTGCCAGCAGCTTAGGCCTAGCGGACTACAATGAGCAGTTCTTC
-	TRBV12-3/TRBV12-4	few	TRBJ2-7	CASSFWGREQYF	TGTGCCAGCAGTTTCTGGGGGCGGGAGCAGTACTTC
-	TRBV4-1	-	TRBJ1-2	CASSRGRVDYGYTF	TGCGCCAGCAGCCGTGGCAGGGTCGACTATGGCTACACCTTC
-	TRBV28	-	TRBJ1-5	CASSLLQSNQPQHF	TGTGCCAGCAGTTTATTACAGAGCAATCAGCCCCAGCATTTT
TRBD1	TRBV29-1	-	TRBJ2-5	CSAAGVAGQTGGQETQYF	TGCTCAGCCGCCGGCGTTGCGGGCCAGACAGGGGGCCAAGAGACCCAGTACTTC
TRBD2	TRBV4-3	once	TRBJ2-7	CASSQVFSGGSYEQYF	TGCGCCAGCAGCCAAGTCTTCAGCGGGGGATCCTACGAGCAGTACTTC
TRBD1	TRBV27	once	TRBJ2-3	CASRLEQGTDTQYF	TGTGCCAGCAGACTAGAACAGGGGACAGATACGCAGTATTTT
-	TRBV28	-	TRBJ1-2	CASSFGANYGYTF	TGTGCCAGCAGCTTTGGTGCGAACTATGGCTACACCTTC
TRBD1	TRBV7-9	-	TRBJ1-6	CASSPGQGRPLHF	TGTGCCAGCAGCCCGGGACAGGGACGACCCCTCCACTTT
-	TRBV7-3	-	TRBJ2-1	CASSARGYNEQFF	TGTGCCAGCAGCGCCCGGGGCTACAATGAGCAGTTCTTC
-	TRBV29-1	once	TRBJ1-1	CSVAAGPNTEAFF	TGCAGCGTTGCCGCGGGACCGAACACTGAAGCTTTCTTT
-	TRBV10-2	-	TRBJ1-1	CASSVQVDTEAFF	TGCGCCAGCAGTGTTCAGGTGGACACTGAAGCTTTCTTT
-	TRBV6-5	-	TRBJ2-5	CASSYGGHLSETQYF	TGTGCCAGCAGTTACGGGGGACACCTTTCGGAGACCCAGTACTTC
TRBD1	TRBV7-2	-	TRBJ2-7	CASSSRDRTSYEQYF	TGTGCCAGCAGCAGCCGGGACAGAACATCCTACGAGCAGTACTTC
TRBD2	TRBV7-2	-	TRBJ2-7	CASSLSGGKGEQYF	TGTGCCAGCAGTCTGAGCGGGGGGAAGGGTGAGCAGTACTTC
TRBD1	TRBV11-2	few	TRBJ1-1	CASSFQGGSYTEAFF	TGTGCCAGCAGCTTCCAGGGGGGCTCTTACACTGAAGCTTTCTTT
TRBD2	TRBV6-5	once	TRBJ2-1	CATRAGGAYNEQFF	TGTGCCACTCGGGCGGGAGGAGCCTACAATGAGCAGTTCTTC
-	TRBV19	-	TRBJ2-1	CASSIVGRGVIYEQFF	TGTGCCAGTAGTATAGTCGGCAGGGGGGTGATCTATGAGCAGTTCTTC
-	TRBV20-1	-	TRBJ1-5	CSASDPLSNQPQHF	TGCAGTGCTAGTGACCCTTTAAGCAATCAGCCCCAGCATTTT
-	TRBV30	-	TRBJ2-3	CAWSRLATDTQYF	TGTGCCTGGTCCAGATTAGCCACAGATACGCAGTATTTT
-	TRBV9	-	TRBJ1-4	CASSSGGRPNEKLFF	TGTGCCAGCAGCTCCGGCGGCCGGCCTAATGAAAAACTGTTTTTT
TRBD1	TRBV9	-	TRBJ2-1	CASNRSPGTGINEQFF	TGTGCCAGCAACCGCTCACCCGGGACAGGGATAAATGAGCAGTTCTTC
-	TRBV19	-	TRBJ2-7	CASSRSGVPYPYEQYF	TGTGCCAGTAGTAGATCGGGGGTCCCCTACCCGTACGAGCAGTACTTC
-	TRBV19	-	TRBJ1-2	CASSQTGRNYGYTF	TGTGCCAGTAGTCAGACAGGCCGCAACTATGGCTACACCTTC
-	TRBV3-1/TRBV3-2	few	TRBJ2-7	CASSQGGGTYEQYF	TGTGCCAGCAGCCAAGGGGGCGGTACCTACGAGCAGTACTTC
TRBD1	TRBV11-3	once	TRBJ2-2	CASSPTSGTGDSRELFF	TGTGCCAGCAGCCCTACGTCGGGGACAGGGGATTCCAGGGAGCTGTTTTTT
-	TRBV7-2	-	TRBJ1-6	CASSRDTTPSPLHF	TGTGCCAGCAGCCGGGACACCACTCCATCACCCCTCCACTTT
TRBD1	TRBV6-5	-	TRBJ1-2	CASNHRQGSYGYTF	TGTGCCAGCAACCATCGACAGGGGAGCTATGGCTACACCTTC
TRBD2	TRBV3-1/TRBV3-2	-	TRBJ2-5	CASSQGIAGGEETQYF	TGTGCCAGCAGCCAAGGTATAGCGGGGGGAGAAGAGACCCAGTACTTC
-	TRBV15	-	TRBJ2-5	CATSRAPSETQYF	TGTGCCACCAGCAGAGCTCCGAGCGAGACCCAGTACTTC
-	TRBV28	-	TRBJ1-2	CASSSWAGGSYGYTF	TGTGCCAGCAGTTCCTGGGCGGGGGGCTCCTATGGCTACACCTTC
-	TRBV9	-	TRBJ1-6	CASSERAYNSPLHF	TGTGCCAGCAGCGAGCGGGCGTATAATTCACCCCTCCACTTT
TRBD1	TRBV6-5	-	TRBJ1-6	CAIQGQGDNSPLHF	TGTGCCATTCAAGGACAGGGAGATAATTCACCCCTCCACTTT
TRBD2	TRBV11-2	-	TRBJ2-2	CASSLRAGPSTGELFF	TGTGCCAGCAGCTTGCGAGCGGGACCGTCCACCGGGGAGCTGTTTTTT
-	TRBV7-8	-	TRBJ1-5	CASSLSGQGLGQPQHF	TGTGCCAGCAGCTTATCTGGGCAGGGATTGGGCCAGCCCCAGCATTTT
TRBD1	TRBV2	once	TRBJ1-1	CASNNRGGAFF	TGTGCCAGCAATAACAGGGGGGGAGCTTTCTTT
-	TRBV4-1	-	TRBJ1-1	CASSQDRYRVENTEAFF	TGCGCCAGCAGCCAAGACCGGTACAGGGTGGAAAACACTGAAGCTTTCTTT
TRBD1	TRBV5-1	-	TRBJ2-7	CASSLEGQGLYEQYF	TGCGCCAGCAGCTTGGAGGGACAGGGTTTATACGAGCAGTACTTC
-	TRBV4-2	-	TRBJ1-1	CASSPWGGPRTEAFF	TGTGCCAGCAGCCCCTGGGGGGGCCCTCGCACTGAAGCTTTCTTT
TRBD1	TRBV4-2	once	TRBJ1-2	CASSQERGQGGYTF	TGTGCCAGCAGCCAAGAAAGGGGGCAAGGAGGCTACACCTTC
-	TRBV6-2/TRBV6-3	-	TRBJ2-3	CASSYPSWATDTQYF	TGTGCCAGCAGTTACCCCAGTTGGGCGACAGATACGCAGTATTTT
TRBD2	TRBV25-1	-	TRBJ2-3	CASSSLAVSTDTQYF	TGTGCCAGCAGTTCGCTAGCGGTTAGCACAGATACGCAGTATTTT
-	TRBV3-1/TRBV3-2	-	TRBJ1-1	CASSQGGGWNTEAFF	TGTGCCAGCAGCCAAGGTGGCGGCTGGAACACTGAAGCTTTCTTT
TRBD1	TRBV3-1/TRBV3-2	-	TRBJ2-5	CASSQGQGRQTQYF	TGTGCCAGCAGCCAAGGACAGGGGAGACAGACCCAGTACTTC
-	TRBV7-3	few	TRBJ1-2	CASSLGAGDYGYTF	TGTGCCAGCAGCTTAGGTGCGGGAGACTATGGCTACACCTTC
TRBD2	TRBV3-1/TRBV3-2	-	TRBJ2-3	CASSHGFSGGATDTQYF	TGTGCCAGCAGCCATGGCTTTAGCGGGGGGGCTACAGATACGCAGTATTTT
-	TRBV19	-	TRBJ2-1	CASRSGSLGDEQFF	TGTGCCAGCAGATCAGGGTCCCTAGGCGATGAGCAGTTCTTC
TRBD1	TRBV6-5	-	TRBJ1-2	CASSYETGVNGYTF	TGTGCCAGCAGTTACGAGACAGGGGTCAACGGCTACACCTTC
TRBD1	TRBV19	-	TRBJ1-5	CASSIFDRAPEHF	TGTGCCAGTAGTATCTTCGACAGGGCCCCTGAGCATTTT
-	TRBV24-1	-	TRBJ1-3	CATSDSGSSGGNTIYF	TGTGCCACCAGTGATTCCGGCTCCTCGGGGGGAAACACCATATATTTT
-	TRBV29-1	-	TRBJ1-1	CSVAAPPRGTEAFF	TGCAGCGTTGCTGCACCCCCAAGGGGCACTGAAGCTTTCTTT